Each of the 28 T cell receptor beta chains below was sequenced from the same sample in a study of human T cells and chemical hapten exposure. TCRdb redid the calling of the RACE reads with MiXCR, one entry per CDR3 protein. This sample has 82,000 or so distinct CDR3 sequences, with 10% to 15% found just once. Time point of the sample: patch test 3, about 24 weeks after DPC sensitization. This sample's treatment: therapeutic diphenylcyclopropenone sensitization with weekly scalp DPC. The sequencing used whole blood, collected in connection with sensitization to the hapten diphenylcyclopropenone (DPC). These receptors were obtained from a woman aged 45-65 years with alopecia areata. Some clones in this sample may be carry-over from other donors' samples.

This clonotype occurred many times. CDR3 DNA sequence: TGTGCCAGCAGTTTACTAGCGGGAGTGTCCGGGGAGCTGTTTTTT. The encoded protein is CASSLLAGVSGELFF. V and J are TRBV27 and TRBJ2-2; 10 bases map to TRBD2. CDR3 size: 15 residues. Trimming at V came to 2 bases and at J to 6 bases, leaving 3 bases not matched to a gene. The germline gives CDR1 MNHEY, CDR2 SMNVEV (reference sequence).

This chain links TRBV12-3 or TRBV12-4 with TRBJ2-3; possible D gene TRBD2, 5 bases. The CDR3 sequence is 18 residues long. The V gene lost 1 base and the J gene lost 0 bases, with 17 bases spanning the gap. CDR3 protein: CASSLGWDRLASTDTQYF. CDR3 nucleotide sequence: TGTGCCAGCAGTTTAGGCTGGGATCGTCTAGCTAGCACAGATACGCAGTATTTT.

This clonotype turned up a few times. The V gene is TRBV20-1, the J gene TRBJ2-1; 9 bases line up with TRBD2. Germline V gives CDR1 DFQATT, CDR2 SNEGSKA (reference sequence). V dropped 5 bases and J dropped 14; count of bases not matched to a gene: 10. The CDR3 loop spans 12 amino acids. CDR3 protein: CSAGGQREAEFF. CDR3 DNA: TGCAGTGCTGGGGGTCAGCGGGAGGCAGAGTTCTTC.

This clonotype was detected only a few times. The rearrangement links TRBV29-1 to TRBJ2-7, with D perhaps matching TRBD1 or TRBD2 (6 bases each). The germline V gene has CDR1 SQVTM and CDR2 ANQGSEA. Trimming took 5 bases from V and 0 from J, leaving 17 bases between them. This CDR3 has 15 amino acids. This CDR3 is CSVWGDTGSSYEQYF. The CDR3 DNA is TGCAGCGTTTGGGGGGACACAGGGAGCTCCTACGAGCAGTACTTC.

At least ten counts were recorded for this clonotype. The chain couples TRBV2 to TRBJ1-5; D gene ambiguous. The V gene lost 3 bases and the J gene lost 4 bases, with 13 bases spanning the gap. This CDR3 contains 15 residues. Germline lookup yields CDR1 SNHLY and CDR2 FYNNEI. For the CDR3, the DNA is TGTGCCAGCAGTGAGGCGGGTCTAGGGAATCAGCCCCAGCATTTT. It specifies CASSEAGLGNQPQHF.

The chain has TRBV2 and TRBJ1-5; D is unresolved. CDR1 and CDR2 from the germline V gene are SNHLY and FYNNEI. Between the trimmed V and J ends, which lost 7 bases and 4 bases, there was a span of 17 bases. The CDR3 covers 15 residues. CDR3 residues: CASNLEALRNQPQHF. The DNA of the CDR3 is TGTGCCAGCAATCTAGAGGCCTTGAGGAATCAGCCCCAGCATTTT.

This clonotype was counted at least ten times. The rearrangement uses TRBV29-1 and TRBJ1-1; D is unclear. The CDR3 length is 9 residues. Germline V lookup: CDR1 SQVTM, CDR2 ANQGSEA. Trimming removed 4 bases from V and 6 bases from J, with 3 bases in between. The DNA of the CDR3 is TGCAGCGTTGGCCCTGAAGCTTTCTTT. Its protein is CSVGPEAFF.

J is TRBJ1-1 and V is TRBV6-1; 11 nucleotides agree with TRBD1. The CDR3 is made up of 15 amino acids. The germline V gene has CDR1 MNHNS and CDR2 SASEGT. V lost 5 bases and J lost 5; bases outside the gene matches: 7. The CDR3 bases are TGTGCCAGCAGTTCCGGGACAGGGGGTACAACTGAAGCTTTCTTT. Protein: CASSSGTGGTTEAFF.

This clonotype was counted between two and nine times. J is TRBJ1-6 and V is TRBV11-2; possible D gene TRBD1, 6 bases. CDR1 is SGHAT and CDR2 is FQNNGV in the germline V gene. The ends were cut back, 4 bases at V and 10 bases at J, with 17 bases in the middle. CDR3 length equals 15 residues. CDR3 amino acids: CASSSHRARRSPLHF. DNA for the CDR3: TGTGCCAGCAGCTCCCACAGGGCCCGACGGTCACCCCTCCACTTT. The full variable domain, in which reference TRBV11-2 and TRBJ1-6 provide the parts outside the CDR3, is EAGVAQSPRYKIIEKRQSVAFWCNPISGHATLYWYQQILGQGPKLLIQFQNNGVVDDSQLPKDRFSAERLKGVDSTLKIQPAKLEDSAVYLCASSSHRARRSPLHFGNGTRLTVT.

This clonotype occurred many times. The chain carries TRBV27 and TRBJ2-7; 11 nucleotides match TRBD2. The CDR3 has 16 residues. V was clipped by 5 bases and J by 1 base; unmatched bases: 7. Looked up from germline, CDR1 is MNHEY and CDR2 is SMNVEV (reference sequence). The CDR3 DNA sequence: TGTGCCAGCAGTCCTCCTACTAGCGGGAGTTCCTACGAGCAGTACTTC. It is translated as CASSPPTSGSSYEQYF.

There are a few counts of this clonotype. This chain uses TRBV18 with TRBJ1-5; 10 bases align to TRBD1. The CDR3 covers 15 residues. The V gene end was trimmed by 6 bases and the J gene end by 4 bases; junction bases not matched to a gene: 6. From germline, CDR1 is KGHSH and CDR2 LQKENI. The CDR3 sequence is CASSPGTGENQPQHF. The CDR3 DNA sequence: TGTGCCAGCTCCCCCGGGACAGGGGAAAATCAGCCCCAGCATTTT.

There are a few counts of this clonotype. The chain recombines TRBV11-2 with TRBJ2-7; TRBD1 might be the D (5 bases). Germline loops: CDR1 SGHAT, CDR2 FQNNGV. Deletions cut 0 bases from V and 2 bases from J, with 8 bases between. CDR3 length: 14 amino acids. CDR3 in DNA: TGTGCCAGCAGCTTAGAGCCAGGGACCTACGAGCAGTACTTC. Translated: CASSLEPGTYEQYF. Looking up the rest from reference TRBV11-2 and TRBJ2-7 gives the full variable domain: EAGVAQSPRYKIIEKRQSVAFWCNPISGHATLYWYQQILGQGPKLLIQFQNNGVVDDSQLPKDRFSAERLKGVDSTLKIQPAKLEDSAVYLCASSLEPGTYEQYFGPGTRLTVT.

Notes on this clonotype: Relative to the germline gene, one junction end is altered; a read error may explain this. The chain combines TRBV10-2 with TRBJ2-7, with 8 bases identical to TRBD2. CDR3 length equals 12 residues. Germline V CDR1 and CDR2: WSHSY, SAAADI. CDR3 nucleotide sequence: TGCGCCACCCGGACTAGCTCCCACGAGCAGTACTTC. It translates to CATRTSSHEQYF.

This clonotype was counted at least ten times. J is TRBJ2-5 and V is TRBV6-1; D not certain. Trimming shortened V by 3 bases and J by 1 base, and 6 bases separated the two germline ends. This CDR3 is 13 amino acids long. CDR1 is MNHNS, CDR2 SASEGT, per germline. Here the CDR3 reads CASSDWAQETQYF. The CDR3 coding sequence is TGTGCCAGCAGTGATTGGGCCCAAGAGACCCAGTACTTC.

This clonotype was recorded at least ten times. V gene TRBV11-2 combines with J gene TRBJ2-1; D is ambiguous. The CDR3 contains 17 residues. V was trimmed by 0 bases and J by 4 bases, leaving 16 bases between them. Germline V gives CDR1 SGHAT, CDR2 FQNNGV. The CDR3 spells CASSLDKADPRYNEQFF. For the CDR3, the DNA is TGTGCCAGCAGCTTAGATAAAGCTGACCCTCGGTACAATGAGCAGTTCTTC.

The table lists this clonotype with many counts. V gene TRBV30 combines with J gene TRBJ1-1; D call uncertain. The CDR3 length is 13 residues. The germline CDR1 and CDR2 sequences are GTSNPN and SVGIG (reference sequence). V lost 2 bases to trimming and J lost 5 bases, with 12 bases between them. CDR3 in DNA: TGTGCCTGGAGTTTAGCTACCTCGACTGAAGCTTTCTTT. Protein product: CAWSLATSTEAFF. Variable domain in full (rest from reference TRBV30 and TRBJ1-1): SQTIHQWPATLVQPVGSPLSLECTVEGTSNPNLYWYRQAAGRGLQLLFYSVGIGQISSEVPQNLSASRPQDRQFILSSKKLLLSDSGFYLCAWSLATSTEAFFGQGTRLTVV.

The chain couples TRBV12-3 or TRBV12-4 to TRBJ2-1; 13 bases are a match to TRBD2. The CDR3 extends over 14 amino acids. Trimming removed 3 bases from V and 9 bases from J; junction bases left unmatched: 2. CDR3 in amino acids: CASSFRLAGGEQFF. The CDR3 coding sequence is TGTGCCAGCAGTTTCCGACTAGCGGGGGGTGAGCAGTTCTTC.

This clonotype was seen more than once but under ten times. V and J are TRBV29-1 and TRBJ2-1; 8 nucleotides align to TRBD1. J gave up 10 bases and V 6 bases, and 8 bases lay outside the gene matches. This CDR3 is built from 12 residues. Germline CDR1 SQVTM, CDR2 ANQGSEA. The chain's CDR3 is CSVRPGQGEQFF. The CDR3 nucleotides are TGCAGCGTGCGACCAGGACAGGGCGAGCAGTTCTTC.

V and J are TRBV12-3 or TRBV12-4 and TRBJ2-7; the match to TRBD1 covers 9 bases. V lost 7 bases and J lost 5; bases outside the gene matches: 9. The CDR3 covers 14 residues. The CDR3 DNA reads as TGTGCCAGCAAGACGGGACAGGGAACAGACGAGCAGTACTTC. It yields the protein CASKTGQGTDEQYF.

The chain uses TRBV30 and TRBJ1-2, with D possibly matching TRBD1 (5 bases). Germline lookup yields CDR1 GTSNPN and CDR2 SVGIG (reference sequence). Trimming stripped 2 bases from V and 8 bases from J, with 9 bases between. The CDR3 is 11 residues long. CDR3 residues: CAWSQGEGYTF. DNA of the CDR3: TGTGCCTGGAGTCAGGGAGAAGGCTACACCTTC.

CDR3 sequence reads: CASSPRGGVETQYF. For the CDR3, the DNA is TGTGCCAGCAGCCCCCGGGGGGGCGTGGAGACCCAGTACTTC. This sequence joins TRBV11-2 and TRBJ2-5; 8 nucleotides line up with TRBD2. Germline loops: CDR1 SGHAT, CDR2 FQNNGV. The CDR3 sequence is 14 residues long. J gave up 5 bases and V 5 bases, and 7 bases lay outside the gene matches.

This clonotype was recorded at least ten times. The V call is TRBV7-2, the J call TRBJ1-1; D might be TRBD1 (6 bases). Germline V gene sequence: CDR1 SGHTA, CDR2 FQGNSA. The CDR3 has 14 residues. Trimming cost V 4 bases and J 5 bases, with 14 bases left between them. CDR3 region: CASSWGTTGTEAFF. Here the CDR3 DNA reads TGTGCCAGCAGCTGGGGAACCACAGGGACTGAAGCTTTCTTT.

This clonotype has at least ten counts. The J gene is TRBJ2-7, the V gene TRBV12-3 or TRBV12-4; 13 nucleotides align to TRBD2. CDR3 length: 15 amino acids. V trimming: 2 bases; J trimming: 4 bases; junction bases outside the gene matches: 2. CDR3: CASSLLLAGGYEQYF. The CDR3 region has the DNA TGTGCCAGCAGTTTATTACTAGCGGGAGGGTACGAGCAGTACTTC.

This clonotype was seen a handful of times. The chain's CDR3 is CASSSTTGANSPLHF. In nucleotides, the CDR3 is TGCGCCAGCAGCTCTACGACAGGGGCCAATTCACCCCTCCACTTT. V usage is TRBV5-1 and J usage is TRBJ1-6, with 8 bases fitting TRBD1. Trimming cost V 3 bases and J 7 bases; bases outside gene matches: 6. The CDR3 is 15 residues long. From germline, CDR1 is SGHRS and CDR2 YFSETQ.

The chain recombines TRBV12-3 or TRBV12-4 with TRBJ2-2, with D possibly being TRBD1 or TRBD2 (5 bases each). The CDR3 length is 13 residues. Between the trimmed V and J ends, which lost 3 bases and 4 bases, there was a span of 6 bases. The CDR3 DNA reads TGTGCCAGCAGTTTGAGGGGCACCGGGGAGCTGTTTTTT. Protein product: CASSLRGTGELFF.

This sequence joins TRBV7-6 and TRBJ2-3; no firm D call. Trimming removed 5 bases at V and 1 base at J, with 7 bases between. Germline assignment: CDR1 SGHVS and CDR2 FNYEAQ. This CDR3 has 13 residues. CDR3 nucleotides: TGTGCCAGCAGCGATAGAGGCACAGATACGCAGTATTTT. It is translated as CASSDRGTDTQYF. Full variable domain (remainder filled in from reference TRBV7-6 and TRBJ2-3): GAGVSQSPRYKVTKRGQDVALRCDPISGHVSLYWYRQALGQGPEFLTYFNYEAQQDKSGLPNDRFSAERPEGSISTLTIQRTEQRDSAMYRCASSDRGTDTQYFGPGTRLTVL.

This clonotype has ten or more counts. The CDR3 is CASNQPIGGITDTQYF. CDR3 DNA: TGTGCCAGCAATCAACCGATTGGGGGCATCACAGATACGCAGTATTTT. The chain has TRBV6-6 and TRBJ2-3; possibly TRBD1 for D (6 bases). The V end was cut by 7 bases, the J end by 2 bases, with 19 bases between. Looked up from germline, CDR1 is MNHNY and CDR2 is SVGAGI (reference sequence). There are 16 residues in the CDR3.

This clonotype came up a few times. The CDR3 DNA sequence: TGTGCCAGCCGAGGGCTATTGGCTGGAAACACCATATATTTT. It yields the protein CASRGLLAGNTIYF. The chain couples TRBV6-5 to TRBJ1-3, with unresolved D. Germline lookup yields CDR1 MNHEY and CDR2 SVGAGI. The CDR3 loop spans 14 amino acids. The V end was cut by 8 bases, the J end by 2 bases, with 13 bases between.